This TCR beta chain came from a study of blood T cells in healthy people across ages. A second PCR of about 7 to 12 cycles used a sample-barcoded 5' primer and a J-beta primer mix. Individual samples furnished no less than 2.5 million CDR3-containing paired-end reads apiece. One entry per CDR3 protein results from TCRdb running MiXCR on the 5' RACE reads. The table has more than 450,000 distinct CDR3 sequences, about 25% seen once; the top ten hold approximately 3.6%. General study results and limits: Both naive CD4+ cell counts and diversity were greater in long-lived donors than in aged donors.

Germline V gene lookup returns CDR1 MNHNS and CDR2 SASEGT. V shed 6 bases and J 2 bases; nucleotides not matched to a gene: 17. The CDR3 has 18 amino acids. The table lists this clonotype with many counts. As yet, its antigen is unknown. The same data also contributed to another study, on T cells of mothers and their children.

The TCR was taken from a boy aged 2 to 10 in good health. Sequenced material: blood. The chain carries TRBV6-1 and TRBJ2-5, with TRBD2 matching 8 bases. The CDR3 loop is CASRQVLAGPHEQETQYF. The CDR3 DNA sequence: TGTGCCAGCAGGCAGGTCCTAGCGGGCCCCCACGAGCAAGAGACCCAGTACTTC.